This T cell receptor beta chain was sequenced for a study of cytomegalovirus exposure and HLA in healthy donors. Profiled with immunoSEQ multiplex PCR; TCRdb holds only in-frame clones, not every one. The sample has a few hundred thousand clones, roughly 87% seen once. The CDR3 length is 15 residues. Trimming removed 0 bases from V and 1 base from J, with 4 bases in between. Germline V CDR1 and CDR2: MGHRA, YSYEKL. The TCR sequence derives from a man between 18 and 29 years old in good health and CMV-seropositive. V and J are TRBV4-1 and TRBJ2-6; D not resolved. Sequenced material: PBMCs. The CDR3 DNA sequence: TGCGCCAGCAGCCAAGACAGTTCTGGGGCCAACGTCCTGACTTTC. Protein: CASSQDSSGANVLTF.